This paragraph reports one TCR beta chain. Its antigen is as yet unknown. This entry comes from a study of OX40 agonist ivuxolimab in advanced cancers. With 2 bases removed from V and 8 bases from J, the gap between germline ends came to 16 bases. Looked up from germline, CDR1 is SGHRS and CDR2 is YFSETQ. The CDR3 runs 14 residues. Notes on the study in general: In the 0.1 to 3.0 mg/kg range, CD4+ and CD8+ blood T cells had expanded clonally by week 6. Partial responders receiving 0.1-3.0 mg/kg showed among the lowest clonal expansion.

The data were produced by immunoSEQ multiplex PCR, yet TCRdb's version contains in-frame clones alone and is incomplete. The data contain 52,000 or so clones, roughly 92% of them seen just once; the ten biggest clones take up around 12%. This specimen consisted of CD4+ or CD8+ T cells sorted from blood, obtained in a trial of the OX40 agonist ivuxolimab. The sequence was collected from an adult with an advanced solid tumor such as melanoma, head and neck, liver or kidney cancer. The chain recombines TRBV5-1 with TRBJ1-2; the D gene is possibly TRBD1 (6 bases). The CDR3 DNA is TGCGCCAGCAGCTTATTCGGGGGCGAGGGCGGCTACACCTTC. This sequence encodes CASSLFGGEGGYTF.